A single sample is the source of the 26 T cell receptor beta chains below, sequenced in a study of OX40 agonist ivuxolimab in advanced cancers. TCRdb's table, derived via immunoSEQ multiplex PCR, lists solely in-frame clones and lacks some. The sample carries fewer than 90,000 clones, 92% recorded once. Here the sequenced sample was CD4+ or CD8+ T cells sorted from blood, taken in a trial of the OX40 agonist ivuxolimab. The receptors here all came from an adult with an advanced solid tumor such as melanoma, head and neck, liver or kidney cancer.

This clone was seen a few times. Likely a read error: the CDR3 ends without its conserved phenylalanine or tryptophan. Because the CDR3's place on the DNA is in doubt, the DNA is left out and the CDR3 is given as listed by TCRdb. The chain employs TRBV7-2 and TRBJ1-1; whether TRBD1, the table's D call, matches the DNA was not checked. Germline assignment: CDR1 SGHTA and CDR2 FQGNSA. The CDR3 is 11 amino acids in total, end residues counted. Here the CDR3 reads CASSLGADPLL.

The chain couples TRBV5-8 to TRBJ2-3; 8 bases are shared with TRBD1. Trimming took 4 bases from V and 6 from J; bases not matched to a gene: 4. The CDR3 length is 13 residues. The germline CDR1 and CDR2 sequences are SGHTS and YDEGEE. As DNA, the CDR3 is TGTGCCAGCAGCCAAGGACAGGGCGATACGCAGTATTTT. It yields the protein CASSQGQGDTQYF. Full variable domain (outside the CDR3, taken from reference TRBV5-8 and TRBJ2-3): EAGVTQSPTHLIKTRGQQATLRCSPISGHTSVYWYQQALGLGLQFLLWYDEGEERNRGNFPPRFSGRQFPNYSSELNVNALELEDSALYLCASSQGQGDTQYFGPGTRLTVL.

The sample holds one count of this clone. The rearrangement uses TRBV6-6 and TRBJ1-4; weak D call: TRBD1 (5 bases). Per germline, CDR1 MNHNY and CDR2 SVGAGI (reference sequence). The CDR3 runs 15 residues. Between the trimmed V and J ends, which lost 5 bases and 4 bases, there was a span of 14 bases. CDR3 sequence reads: CASSTSGRGNEKLFF. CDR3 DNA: TGTGCCAGCAGTACCTCGGGGCGAGGTAATGAAAAACTGTTTTTT.

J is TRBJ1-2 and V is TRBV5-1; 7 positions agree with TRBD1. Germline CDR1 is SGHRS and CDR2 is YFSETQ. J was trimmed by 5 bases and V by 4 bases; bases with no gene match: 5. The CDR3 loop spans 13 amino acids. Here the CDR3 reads CASSRGTDYGYTF. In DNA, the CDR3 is TGCGCCAGCAGCCGTGGGACAGATTATGGCTACACCTTC.

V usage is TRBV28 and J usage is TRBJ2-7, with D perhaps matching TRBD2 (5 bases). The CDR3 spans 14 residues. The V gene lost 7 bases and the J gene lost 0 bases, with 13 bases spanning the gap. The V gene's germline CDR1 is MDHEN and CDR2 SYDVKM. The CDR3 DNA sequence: TGTGCCAGCACCCGAGGACTGGGCTCCTACGAGCAGTACTTC. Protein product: CASTRGLGSYEQYF.

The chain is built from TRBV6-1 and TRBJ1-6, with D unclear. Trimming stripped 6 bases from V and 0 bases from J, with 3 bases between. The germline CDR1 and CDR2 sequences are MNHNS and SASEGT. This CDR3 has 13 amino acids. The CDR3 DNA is TGTGCCAGCAGGAGCTCCTATAATTCACCCCTCCACTTT. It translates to CASRSSYNSPLHF.

The CDR3 DNA reads TGTGCCAGCAGCCGGCTAGCGGGAGTAGTAGGAGCAGATACGCAGTATTTT. Translating gives CASSRLAGVVGADTQYF. The V call is TRBV5-6, the J call TRBJ2-3; 10 positions match TRBD2. This CDR3 region has 17 residues. Trimming at V came to 4 bases and at J to 4 bases, leaving 12 bases not matched to a gene. The V gene's germline CDR1 is SGHDT and CDR2 YYEEEE.

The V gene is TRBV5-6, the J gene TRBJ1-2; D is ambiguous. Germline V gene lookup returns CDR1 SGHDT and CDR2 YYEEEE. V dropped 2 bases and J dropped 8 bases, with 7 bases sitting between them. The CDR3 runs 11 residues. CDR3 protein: CASSFSQGYTF. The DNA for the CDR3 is TGTGCCAGCAGCTTTTCGCAGGGCTACACCTTC.

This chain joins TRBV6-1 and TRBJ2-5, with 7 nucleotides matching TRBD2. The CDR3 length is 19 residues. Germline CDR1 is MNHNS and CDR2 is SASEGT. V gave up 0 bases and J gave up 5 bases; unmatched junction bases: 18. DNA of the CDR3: TGTGCCAGCAGTGAAGCGCTGGCGGGAGTGTCTCTTAGGTGGGAGACCCAGTACTTC. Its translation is CASSEALAGVSLRWETQYF.

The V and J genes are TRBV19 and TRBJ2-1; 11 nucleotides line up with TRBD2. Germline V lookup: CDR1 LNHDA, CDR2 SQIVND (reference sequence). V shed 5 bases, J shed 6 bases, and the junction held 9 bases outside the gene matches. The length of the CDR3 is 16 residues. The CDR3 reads CASSLRLAGLGNEQFF. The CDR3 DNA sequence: TGTGCCAGTAGTCTTCGACTAGCGGGGCTTGGCAATGAGCAGTTCTTC. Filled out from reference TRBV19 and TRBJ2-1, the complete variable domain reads DGGITQSPKYLFRKEGQNVTLSCEQNLNHDAMYWYRQDPGQGLRLIYYSQIVNDFQKGDIAEGYSVSREKKESFPLTVTSAQKNPTAFYLCASSLRLAGLGNEQFFGPGTRLTVL.

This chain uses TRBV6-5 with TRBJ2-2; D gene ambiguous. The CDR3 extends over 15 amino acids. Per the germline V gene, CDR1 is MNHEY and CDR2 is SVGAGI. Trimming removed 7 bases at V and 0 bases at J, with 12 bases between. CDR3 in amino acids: CASTIGISNTGELFF. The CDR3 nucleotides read TGTGCCAGCACCATAGGCATCTCGAACACCGGGGAGCTGTTTTTT.

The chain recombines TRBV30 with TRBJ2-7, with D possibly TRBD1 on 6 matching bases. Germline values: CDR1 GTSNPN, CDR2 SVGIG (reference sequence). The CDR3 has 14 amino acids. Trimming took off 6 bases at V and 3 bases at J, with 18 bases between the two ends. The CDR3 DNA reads TGTGCCTGCCTTCCCCAGGGGTTTCTCTACGAGCAGTACTTC. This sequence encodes CACLPQGFLYEQYF.

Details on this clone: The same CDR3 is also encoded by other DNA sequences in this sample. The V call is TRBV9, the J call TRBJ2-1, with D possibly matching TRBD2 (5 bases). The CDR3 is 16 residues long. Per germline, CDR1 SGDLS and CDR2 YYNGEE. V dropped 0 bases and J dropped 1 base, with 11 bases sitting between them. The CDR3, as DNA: TGTGCCAGCAGCGTAGATCCAAGCGGTTCCTACAATGAGCAGTTCTTC. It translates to CASSVDPSGSYNEQFF.

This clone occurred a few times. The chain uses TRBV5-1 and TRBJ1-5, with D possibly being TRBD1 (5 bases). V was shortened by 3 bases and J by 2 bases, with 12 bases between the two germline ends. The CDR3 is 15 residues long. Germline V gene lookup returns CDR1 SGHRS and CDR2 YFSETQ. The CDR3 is CASSSGGGGNQPQHF. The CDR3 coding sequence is TGCGCCAGCAGCTCAGGCGGGGGGGGCAATCAGCCCCAGCATTTT.

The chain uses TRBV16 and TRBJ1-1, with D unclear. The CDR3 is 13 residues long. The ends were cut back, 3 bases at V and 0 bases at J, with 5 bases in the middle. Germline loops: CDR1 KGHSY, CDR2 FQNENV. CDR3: CASSQQVNTEAFF. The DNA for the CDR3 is TGTGCCAGCAGCCAGCAAGTGAACACTGAAGCTTTCTTT. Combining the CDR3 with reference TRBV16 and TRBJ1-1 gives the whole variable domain GEEVAQTPKHLVRGEGQKAKLYCAPIKGHSYVFWYQQVLKNEFKFLISFQNENVFDETGMPKERFSAKCLPNSPCSLEIQATKLEDSAVYFCASSQQVNTEAFFGQGTRLTVV.

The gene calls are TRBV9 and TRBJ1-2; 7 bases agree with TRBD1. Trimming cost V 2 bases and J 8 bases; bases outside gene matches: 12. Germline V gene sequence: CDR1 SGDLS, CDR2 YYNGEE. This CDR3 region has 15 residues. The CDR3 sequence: CASSVDGRGLLGYTF. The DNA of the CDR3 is TGTGCCAGCAGCGTCGATGGGAGGGGGCTTTTGGGCTACACCTTC.

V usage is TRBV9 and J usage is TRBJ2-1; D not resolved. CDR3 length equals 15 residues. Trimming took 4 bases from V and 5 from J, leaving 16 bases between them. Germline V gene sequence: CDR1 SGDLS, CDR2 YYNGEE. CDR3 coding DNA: TGTGCCAGCAGCTCGGACGTCCAGAGTGACAATGAGCAGTTCTTC. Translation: CASSSDVQSDNEQFF.

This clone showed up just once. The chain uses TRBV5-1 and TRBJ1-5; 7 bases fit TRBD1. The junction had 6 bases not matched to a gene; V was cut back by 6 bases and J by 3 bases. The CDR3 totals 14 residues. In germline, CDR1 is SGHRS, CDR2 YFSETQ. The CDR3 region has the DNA TGCGCCAGCAACCCGGGGACAGTCAATCAGCCCCAGCATTTT. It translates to CASNPGTVNQPQHF.

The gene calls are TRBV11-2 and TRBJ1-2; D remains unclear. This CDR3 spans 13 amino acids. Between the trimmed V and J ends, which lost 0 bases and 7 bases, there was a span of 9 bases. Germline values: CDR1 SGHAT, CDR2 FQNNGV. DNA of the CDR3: TGTGCCAGCAGCTTAGACAGGATCGGTGGCTACACCTTC. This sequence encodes CASSLDRIGGYTF.

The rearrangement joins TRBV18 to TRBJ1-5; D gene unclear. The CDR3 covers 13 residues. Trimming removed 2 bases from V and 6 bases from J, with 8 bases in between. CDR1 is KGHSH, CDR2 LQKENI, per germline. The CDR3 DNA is TGTGCCAGCTCACCAGGGGAGGGTCAGCCCCAGCATTTT. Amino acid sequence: CASSPGEGQPQHF.

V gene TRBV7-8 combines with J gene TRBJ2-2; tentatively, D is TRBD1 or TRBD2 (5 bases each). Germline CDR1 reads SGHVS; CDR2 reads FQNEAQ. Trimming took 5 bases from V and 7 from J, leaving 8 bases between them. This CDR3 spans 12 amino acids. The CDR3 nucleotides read TGTGCCAGCAGCCGGGACCGCGGGGAGCTGTTTTTT. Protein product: CASSRDRGELFF.

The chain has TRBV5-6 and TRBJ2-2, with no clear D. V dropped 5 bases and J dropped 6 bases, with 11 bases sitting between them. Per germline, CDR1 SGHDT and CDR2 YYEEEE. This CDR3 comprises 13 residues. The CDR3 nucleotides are TGTGCCAGCAGTCCCGAACTCCCCGGGGAGCTGTTTTTT. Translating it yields CASSPELPGELFF.

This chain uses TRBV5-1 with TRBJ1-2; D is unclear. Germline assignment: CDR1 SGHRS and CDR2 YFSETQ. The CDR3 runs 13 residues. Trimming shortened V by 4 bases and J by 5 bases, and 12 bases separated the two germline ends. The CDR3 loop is CASSPREDYGYTF. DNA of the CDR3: TGCGCCAGCAGCCCCAGAGAGGATTATGGCTACACCTTC.

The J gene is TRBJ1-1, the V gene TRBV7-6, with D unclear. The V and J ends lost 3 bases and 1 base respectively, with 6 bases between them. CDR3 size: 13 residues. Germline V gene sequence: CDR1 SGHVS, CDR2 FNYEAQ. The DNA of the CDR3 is TGTGCCAGCAGCTTTCGAACGAACACTGAAGCTTTCTTT. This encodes CASSFRTNTEAFF.

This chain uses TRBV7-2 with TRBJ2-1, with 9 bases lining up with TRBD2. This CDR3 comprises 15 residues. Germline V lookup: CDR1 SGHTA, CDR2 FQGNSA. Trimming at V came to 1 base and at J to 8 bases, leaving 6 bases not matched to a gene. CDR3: CASSLDSGGRDEQFF. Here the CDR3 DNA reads TGTGCCAGCAGCTTAGACAGCGGGGGGAGAGATGAGCAGTTCTTC. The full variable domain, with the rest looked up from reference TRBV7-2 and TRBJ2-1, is GAGVSQSPSNKVTEKGKDVELRCDPISGHTALYWYRQSLGQGLEFLIYFQGNSAPDKSGLPSDRFSAERTGGSVSTLTIQRTQQEDSAVYLCASSLDSGGRDEQFFGPGTRLTVL.

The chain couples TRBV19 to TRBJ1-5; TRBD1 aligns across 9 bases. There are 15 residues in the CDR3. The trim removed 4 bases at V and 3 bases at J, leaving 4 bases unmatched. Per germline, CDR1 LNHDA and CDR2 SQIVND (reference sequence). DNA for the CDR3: TGTGCCAGTAGTACCGGACAGGGGAACAATCAGCCCCAGCATTTT. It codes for CASSTGQGNNQPQHF.